Listed below are T cell receptor beta chains from one sample, sequenced in a study of shared clonotypes between healthy human individuals. TCRdb keeps only in-frame clones here, not all; method: immunoSEQ multiplex PCR. The data contain about 2 million clones, approximately 95% of them seen just once; the ten biggest clones take up around 1%. The material sequenced was naive CD8+ T cells sorted from blood. These receptors were collected from a man aged 18 to 29 in good health. The conserved cysteine and the conserved F or W are not part of the CDR3 here. Not all rows give a size; the values are once, few, many and, for expanded clones, a class.

>TRBV18|TRBJ2-7|13|-
ASSPLGGASYEQY
>TRBV4-1|TRBJ1-2|12|-
ASSQETGGYGYT
>TRBV5-1|TRBJ2-5|11|-
ASSLAVGETQY
>TRBV9|TRBJ2-6|11|-
ASSVVGANVLT
>TRBV28|TRBJ2-1|13|-
ASTRETALGNEQF
>TRBV7-9|TRBJ2-1|14|-
ASSPGLAGAWNEQF
>TRBV2|TRBJ1-1|11|-
ASSDRGNTEAF
>TRBV7-9|TRBJ2-7|14|-
ASSWYISGGSYEQY
>TRBV6-6|TRBJ2-2|9|few
ATRDPGELF
>TRBV7-9|TRBJ2-1|13|-
ASSLIVGLYNEQF
>TRBV4-3|TRBJ2-1|15|-
ASSQDLREGPANEQF
>TRBV11-2|TRBJ2-1|14|-
ASSFPSGGAWDEQF
>TRBV5-6|TRBJ2-7|12|-
ASSGAGTAREQY
>TRBV6-5|TRBJ2-1|10|-
ASRSQGDEQF
>TRBV29-1|TRBJ1-5|12|-
SVEFSGANQPQH
>TRBV4-3|TRBJ1-5|17|-
ASSPAAGTESNSNQPQH
>TRBV29-1|TRBJ2-1|12|-
SFSSGVSYNEQF
>TRBV30|TRBJ1-4|11|-
AWSLGGLEKLF
>TRBV9|TRBJ2-7|11|-
ASSPSGGYEQY
>TRBV4-1|TRBJ2-7|14|-
ASSPSPGTDPYEQY
>TRBV11-2|TRBJ2-7|11|-
ASSQGQGYEQY
>TRBV13|TRBJ2-5|12|-
ASTLGGPTETQY
>TRBV27|TRBJ2-7|14|-
ASSASTGDRPYEQY
>TRBV19|TRBJ2-7|13|-
ASSPYTGWYYEQY
>TRBV9|TRBJ2-5|13|once
ASSVDRGATETQY
>TRBV28|TRBJ2-4|15|-
ASSSLGFTGLMDIQY
>TRBV11-1|TRBJ2-1|13|once
ASSFGTSSYNEQF
>TRBV4-3|TRBJ1-1|13|-
ASSQVWTANTEAF
>TRBV19|TRBJ2-5|13|-
ASSMAQRLQETQY
>TRBV2|TRBJ2-3|13|once
ASRNDFTITDTQY
>TRBV9|TRBJ2-1|10|-
ASSPSLNEQF
>TRBV13|TRBJ2-3|12|-
ASSLDISPDTQY
>TRBV10-2|TRBJ1-1|10|-
ASLAGVREAF
>TRBV2|TRBJ2-7|11|-
ASSDLAAYEQY
>TRBV15|TRBJ2-7|12|-
ATSSDFSEDEQY